This TCR beta chain was captured in a study of blood T cell repertoires in COVID-19. Generated by immunoSEQ multiplex PCR, the TCRdb table keeps only in-frame clones and is missing some. The data hold 250,000 to 300,000 clones, with roughly 91% observed a single time. The CDR3 totals 12 residues. From germline, CDR1 is GTSNPN and CDR2 SVGIG (reference sequence). V gave up 8 bases and J gave up 6 bases, with 16 bases separating them. The clonotype originates from a man aged 35-49 years who had recovered from COVID-19. This chain links TRBV30 with TRBJ1-1; tentative D call: TRBD1 (5 bases). Sequencing was performed on PBMCs or T cells enriched from blood (not recorded which). CDR3 region: CAGPGGSAEAFF. The DNA for the CDR3 is TGTGCCGGTCCGGGGGGGTCTGCTGAAGCTTTCTTT.